The 10 T cell receptor beta chains reported below all come from one sample, sequenced in a study of shared clonotypes between healthy human individuals. The assay was immunoSEQ multiplex PCR, and TCRdb's table has in-frame clones only and misses some. The sample yields roughly 2.2 million clones, approximately 95% seen once. The material sequenced was naive CD4+ T cells from PBMCs. Subset defined: CD45RA+ positively selected. All receptors come from a man aged 18 to 30 in good health. Some clones in this sample may be carry-over from other donors' samples.

The chain links TRBV2 to TRBJ2-3, with D possibly being TRBD2 (5 bases). This CDR3 has 14 residues. CDR1 and CDR2 (germline): SNHLY, FYNNEI. V dropped 6 bases and J dropped 1 base, with 11 bases sitting between them. CDR3 loop: CASREGTGTDTQYF. For the CDR3, the DNA is TGTGCCAGCAGAGAGGGTACCGGCACAGATACGCAGTATTTT.

The V call is TRBV7-9, the J call TRBJ2-3, with D unresolved. The length of the CDR3 is 12 residues. The germline CDR1 and CDR2 sequences are SEHNR and FQNEAQ (reference sequence). The V and J ends lost 5 bases and 7 bases respectively, with 10 bases between them. For the CDR3, the DNA is TGTGCCAGCAGCCCACCAAGATATACGCAGTATTTT. Protein product: CASSPPRYTQYF. Together with reference TRBV7-9 and TRBJ2-3, the CDR3 gives the full variable domain: DTGVSQNPRHKITKRGQNVTFRCDPISEHNRLYWYRQTLGQGPEFLTYFQNEAQLEKSRLLSDRFSAERPKGSFSTLEIQRTEQGDSAMYLCASSPPRYTQYFGPGTRLTVL.

V and J are TRBV7-2 and TRBJ2-7; unclear D gene. The length of the CDR3 is 15 residues. Trimming took 1 base from V and 3 from J, leaving 13 bases between them. Germline V gives CDR1 SGHTA, CDR2 FQGNSA. CDR3 nucleotides: TGTGCCAGCAGCTTAGTTGGGAATGTTGGCTACGAGCAGTACTTC. Its translation: CASSLVGNVGYEQYF. Complete variable domain (other parts from reference TRBV7-2 and TRBJ2-7): GAGVSQSPSNKVTEKGKDVELRCDPISGHTALYWYRQSLGQGLEFLIYFQGNSAPDKSGLPSDRFSAERTGGSVSTLTIQRTQQEDSAVYLCASSLVGNVGYEQYFGPGTRLTVT.

This chain joins TRBV2 and TRBJ2-7; D gene ambiguous. The V and J ends lost 4 bases and 7 bases respectively, with 11 bases between them. This CDR3 has 12 amino acids. Germline values: CDR1 SNHLY, CDR2 FYNNEI. The CDR3 region has the DNA TGTGCCAGCAGTGTCTCTGGTAGTGAGCAGTACTTC. This gives the protein CASSVSGSEQYF.

The genes are TRBV5-1 and TRBJ2-3; D is unresolved. Germline V gene data show CDR1 as SGHRS and CDR2 as YFSETQ. V was cut by 2 bases and J by 0 bases, with 7 bases left in between. This CDR3 comprises 14 residues. The CDR3 loop is CASSFRHSTDTQYF. CDR3 nucleotide sequence: TGCGCCAGCAGCTTCAGGCACAGCACAGATACGCAGTATTTT.

The chain uses TRBV6-1 and TRBJ1-5; D remains ambiguous. Germline assignment: CDR1 MNHNS and CDR2 SASEGT. The length of the CDR3 is 17 residues. V lost 0 bases, J lost 4 bases, and 16 bases lay in between. CDR3 bases: TGTGCCAGCAGTGAAGCCTCCCAAAGGGCCGGAAATCAGCCCCAGCATTTT. Translating it yields CASSEASQRAGNQPQHF.

The chain uses TRBV5-1 and TRBJ1-1; D gene ambiguous. Germline CDR1 and CDR2: SGHRS and YFSETQ. V lost 1 base and J 4 bases, leaving 8 bases between the germline ends. This CDR3 contains 13 residues. This CDR3 reads CASSLSSRTEAFF. Written as DNA, the CDR3 is TGCGCCAGCAGCTTGAGTTCCCGCACTGAAGCTTTCTTT.

This chain joins TRBV19 and TRBJ1-5; the D is unclear. The CDR3 spans 13 residues. Germline V gives CDR1 LNHDA, CDR2 SQIVND (reference sequence). Trimming shortened V by 4 bases and J by 0 bases, and 4 bases separated the two germline ends. The CDR3 here is CASSSSSNQPQHF. CDR3 in DNA: TGTGCCAGTAGTAGCTCTAGCAATCAGCCCCAGCATTTT.

V and J are TRBV4-1 and TRBJ1-2; 7 positions agree with TRBD1. Germline V CDR1 and CDR2: MGHRA, YSYEKL. With V trimmed by 1 base and J by 13 bases, 6 bases remained unmatched. The CDR3 is 12 amino acids. The CDR3 is CASSQVAGTATF. CDR3 coding DNA: TGCGCCAGCAGCCAAGTTGCCGGGACAGCCACCTTC.

The chain links TRBV7-9 to TRBJ2-3, with TRBD2 as a possible D gene (6 bases). Trimming shortened V by 5 bases and J by 6 bases, and 15 bases separated the two germline ends. The CDR3 contains 14 residues. CDR1 and CDR2 (germline): SEHNR, FQNEAQ (reference sequence). For the CDR3, the DNA is TGTGCCAGCAGCCCGCCGGGGGTTGTGGATACGCAGTATTTT. It codes for CASSPPGVVDTQYF.